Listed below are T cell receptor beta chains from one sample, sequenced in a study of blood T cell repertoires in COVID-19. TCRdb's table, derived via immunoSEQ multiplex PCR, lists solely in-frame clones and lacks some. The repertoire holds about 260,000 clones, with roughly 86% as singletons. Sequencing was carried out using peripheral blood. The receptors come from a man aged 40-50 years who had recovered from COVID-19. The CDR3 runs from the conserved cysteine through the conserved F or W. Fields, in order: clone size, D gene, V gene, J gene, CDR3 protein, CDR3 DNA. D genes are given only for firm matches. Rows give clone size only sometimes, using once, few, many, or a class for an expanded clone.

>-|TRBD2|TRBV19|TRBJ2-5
CASSPGGSLRETQYF
TGTGCCAGTAGTCCTGGCGGGAGTTTAAGAGAGACCCAGTACTTC
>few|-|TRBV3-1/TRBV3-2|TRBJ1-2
CASSQGGGYGYTF
TGTGCCAGCAGCCAAGGAGGAGGGTATGGCTACACCTTC
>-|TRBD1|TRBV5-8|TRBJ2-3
CASSPRGQVMDTQYF
TGTGCCAGCAGCCCTCGGGGACAGGTCATGGATACGCAGTATTTT
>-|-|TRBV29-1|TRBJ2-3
CSVLLNFRDKFTDTQYF
TGCAGCGTCCTTTTAAATTTTCGGGACAAATTCACAGATACGCAGTATTTT
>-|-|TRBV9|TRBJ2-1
CASSNRRGAYNEQFF
TGTGCCAGCAGTAACCGGAGGGGTGCGTACAATGAGCAGTTCTTC
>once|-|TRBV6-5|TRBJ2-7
CASSYSSWGLYEQYF
TGTGCCAGCAGTTACTCGTCCTGGGGGCTCTACGAGCAGTACTTC
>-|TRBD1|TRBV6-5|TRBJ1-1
CASRGRGSNTEAFF
TGTGCCAGCAGGGGCAGGGGGAGTAACACTGAAGCTTTCTTT
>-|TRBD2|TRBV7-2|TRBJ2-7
CASSPTPASGRYEQYF
TGTGCCAGCAGCCCCACCCCGGCTAGCGGGAGGTACGAGCAGTACTTC
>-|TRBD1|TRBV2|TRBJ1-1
CASSGDRKAFF
TGTGCCAGCAGTGGGGACAGGAAGGCTTTCTTT
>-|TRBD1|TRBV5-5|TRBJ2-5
CASSLIGTGQETQYF
TGTGCCAGCAGCTTAATTGGGACAGGCCAAGAGACCCAGTACTTC
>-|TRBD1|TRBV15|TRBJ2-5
CATSRRGQQETQYF
TGTGCCACCAGCAGACGGGGACAGCAAGAGACCCAGTACTTC
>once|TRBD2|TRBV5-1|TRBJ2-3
CASSFSGRVRTDTQYF
TGCGCCAGCAGCTTTAGCGGGAGGGTCCGCACAGATACGCAGTATTTT
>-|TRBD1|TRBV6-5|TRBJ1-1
CASSGQVNTEAFF
TGTGCCAGCAGCGGACAGGTGAACACTGAAGCTTTCTTT
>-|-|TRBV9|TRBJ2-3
CASSVFDSSSTDTQYF
TGTGCCAGCAGCGTATTTGACAGCTCAAGCACAGATACGCAGTATTTT
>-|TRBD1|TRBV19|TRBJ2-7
CASRKKGQTHEQYF
TGTGCCAGTAGGAAAAAGGGACAGACCCACGAGCAGTACTTC
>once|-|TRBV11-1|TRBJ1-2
CASSSWSTGGYTF
TGTGCCAGCAGCTCTTGGTCGACTGGTGGCTACACCTTC
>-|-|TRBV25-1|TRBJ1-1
CASSGRTREAFF
TGTGCCAGCAGCGGGAGGACAAGAGAAGCTTTCTTT
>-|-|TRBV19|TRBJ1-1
CASSWSELNTEAFF
TGTGCCAGTAGTTGGTCTGAGTTGAACACTGAAGCTTTCTTT
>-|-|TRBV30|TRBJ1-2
CAWSGQDFGYTF
TGTGCCTGGAGTGGACAAGATTTCGGCTACACCTTC
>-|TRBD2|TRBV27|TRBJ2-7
CASSFRTRAYEQYF
TGTGCCAGCAGTTTCCGGACTAGGGCCTACGAGCAGTACTTC
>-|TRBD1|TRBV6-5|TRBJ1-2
CASSLAGQGGGYTF
TGTGCCAGCAGCCTGGCGGGACAGGGGGGTGGCTACACCTTC
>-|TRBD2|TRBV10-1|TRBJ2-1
CASSASPLAGGQSSYNEQFF
TGCGCCAGCAGCGCGTCTCCCCTAGCGGGGGGCCAGAGCTCCTACAATGAGCAGTTCTTC
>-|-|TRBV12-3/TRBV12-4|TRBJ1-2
CASSLMGTYGYTF
TGTGCCAGCAGTTTAATGGGGACTTATGGCTACACCTTC
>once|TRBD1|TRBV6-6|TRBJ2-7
CASSRGTGRSYEQYF
TGTGCCAGCAGCCGGGGGACAGGGCGGTCCTACGAGCAGTACTTC
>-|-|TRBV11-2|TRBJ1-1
CASSRRDVEAFF
TGTGCCAGCAGCCGGAGGGACGTTGAAGCTTTCTTT
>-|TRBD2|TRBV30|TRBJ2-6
CAWSPGGGRAFYSGANVLTF
TGTGCCTGGAGTCCTGGGGGCGGGAGGGCCTTCTACTCTGGGGCCAACGTCCTGACTTTC
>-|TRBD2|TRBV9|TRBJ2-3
CASSPTPGLAGSTDTQYF
TGTGCCAGCAGCCCGACCCCGGGACTAGCGGGAAGCACAGATACGCAGTATTTT
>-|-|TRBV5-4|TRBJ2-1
CASSLVGGGNEQFF
TGTGCCAGCAGCTTGGTGGGCGGAGGCAATGAGCAGTTCTTC
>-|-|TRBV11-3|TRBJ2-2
CASSERPTGELFF
TGTGCCAGCTCGGAGCGACCCACCGGGGAGCTGTTTTTT
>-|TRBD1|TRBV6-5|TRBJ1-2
CASSYSTGSRGYTF
TGTGCCAGCAGTTACTCGACAGGGTCCCGTGGCTACACCTTC
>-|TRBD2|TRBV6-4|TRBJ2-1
CASSDERTSGAYEQFF
TGTGCCAGCAGTGACGAGAGGACTAGCGGGGCTTATGAGCAGTTCTTC
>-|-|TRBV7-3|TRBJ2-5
CASSRQEPLQETQYF
TGTGCCAGCAGCCGTCAGGAACCTTTACAAGAGACCCAGTACTTC
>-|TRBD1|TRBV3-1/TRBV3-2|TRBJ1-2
CASSQVPQGAYGYTF
TGTGCCAGCAGCCAAGTGCCCCAGGGGGCCTATGGCTACACCTTC
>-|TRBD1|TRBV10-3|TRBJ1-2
CAISESGQATYGYTF
TGTGCCATCAGTGAGTCGGGACAGGCAACTTATGGCTACACCTTC
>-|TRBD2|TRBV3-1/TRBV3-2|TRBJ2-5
CASSQGASGQETQYF
TGTGCCAGCAGCCAAGGCGCTAGCGGCCAAGAGACCCAGTACTTC
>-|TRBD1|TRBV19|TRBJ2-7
CASSIPGQVSYEQYF
TGTGCCAGTAGCATTCCGGGACAGGTCTCCTACGAGCAGTACTTC
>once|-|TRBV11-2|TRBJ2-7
CASSPKSEQYF
TGTGCCAGCAGCCCAAAATCCGAGCAGTACTTC
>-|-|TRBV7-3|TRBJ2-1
CASSPRLGYNEQFF
TGTGCCAGCAGCCCCAGACTTGGCTACAATGAGCAGTTCTTC
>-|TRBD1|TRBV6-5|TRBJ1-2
CASPSGGMWGYTF
TGTGCCAGCCCGTCAGGGGGCATGTGGGGCTACACCTTC
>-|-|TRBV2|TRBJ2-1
CASTQGGNEQFF
TGTGCCAGCACCCAAGGGGGAAATGAGCAGTTCTTC
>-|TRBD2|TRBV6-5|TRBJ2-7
CASRTGTSGTYEQYF
TGTGCCAGCAGGACCGGGACTAGCGGCACCTACGAGCAGTACTTC
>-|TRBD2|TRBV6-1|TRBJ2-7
CASSEGQRELTYEQYF
TGTGCCAGCAGTGAAGGTCAGCGGGAACTGACCTACGAGCAGTACTTC
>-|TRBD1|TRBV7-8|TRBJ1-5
CASSLARGQQPQHF
TGTGCCAGCAGCTTAGCTAGGGGACAGCAGCCCCAGCATTTT